The 10 T cell receptor beta chains presented below share a single source sample, sequenced in a study of regulatory T cells in long-lasting Graves disease. Time point here: newly diagnosed GD, antithyroid drugs for less than 3 months. RNA extracted from PBMCs served as the sequencing template. Investigators prepared the TCR beta libraries by applying iRepertoire HTBI primers and Arm-PCR of CDR3 regions. MiXCR was run by TCRdb on the multiplex PCR reads, yielding one entry per CDR3 protein. The data hold about 460,000 distinct CDR3 sequences, with around 13% observed a single time. This sample was also put to use in a study of T cells in Graves' hyperthyroidism and ophthalmopathy.

The sample here was peripheral blood mononuclear cells (PBMCs), taken at new diagnosis, from a patient treated with antithyroid drugs. The receptors here all came from a woman between 50 and 59 years old with Graves disease.

This clonotype was counted between two and nine times. The chain uses TRBV9 and TRBJ2-2, with 9 bases lining up with TRBD2. Germline V gene data show CDR1 as SGDLS and CDR2 as YYNGEE. The CDR3 runs to 17 residues. J gave up 2 bases and V 2 bases, and 7 bases lay outside the gene matches. The CDR3 protein is CASSVQASGTNTGELFF. CDR3 sequence (DNA): TGTGCCAGCAGCGTCCAAGCTAGCGGGACTAACACCGGGGAGCTGTTTTTT.

This clonotype was counted between two and nine times. The chain combines TRBV13 with TRBJ1-1; no definite D call. CDR3 length: 16 amino acids. In germline, CDR1 is PRHDT, CDR2 FYEKMQ (reference sequence). The germline V and J ends were trimmed by 7 bases and 1 base, with 19 bases remaining between them. The CDR3 reads CASIVTKVEWNTEAFF. CDR3 nucleotides: TGTGCCAGCATCGTTACCAAGGTGGAGTGGAACACTGAAGCTTTCTTT. Complete variable domain (other parts from reference TRBV13 and TRBJ1-1): AAGVIQSPRHLIKEKRETATLKCYPIPRHDTVYWYQQGPGQDPQFLISFYEKMQSDKGSIPDRFSAQQFSDYHSELNMSSLELGDSALYFCASIVTKVEWNTEAFFGQGTRLTVV.

This rearrangement joins TRBV4-1 to TRBJ1-1; unclear D gene. The CDR3 spans 13 residues. Germline values: CDR1 MGHRA, CDR2 YSYEKL. Trimming removed 0 bases from V and 0 bases from J, with 2 bases in between. The CDR3 DNA is TGCGCCAGCAGCCAAGAGATGAACACTGAAGCTTTCTTT. This sequence encodes CASSQEMNTEAFF.

This clonotype was detected many times. This chain joins TRBV28 and TRBJ2-1, with 7 bases identical to TRBD1. Trimming removed 3 bases from V and 8 bases from J; junction bases left unmatched: 13. The V gene's germline CDR1 is MDHEN and CDR2 SYDVKM. The CDR3 length is 16 residues. The CDR3 nucleotides are TGTGCCAGCAGTTTTTCTTACAGGGGCCAAGGGGATGAGCAGTTCTTC. Translated, it gives CASSFSYRGQGDEQFF. Filled out from reference TRBV28 and TRBJ2-1, the complete variable domain reads DVKVTQSSRYLVKRTGEKVFLECVQDMDHENMFWYRQDPGLGLRLIYFSYDVKMKEKGDIPEGYSVSREKKERFSLILESASTNQTSMYLCASSFSYRGQGDEQFFGPGTRLTVL.

This clonotype came up many times. The rearrangement joins TRBV27 to TRBJ2-2; 8 bases match TRBD2. V shed 3 bases and J 1 base; nucleotides not matched to a gene: 1. CDR3 size: 15 residues. Germline V gene lookup returns CDR1 MNHEY and CDR2 SMNVEV (reference sequence). DNA of the CDR3: TGTGCCAGCAGTTTGAGCGGGAGGAACACCGGGGAGCTGTTTTTT. Residues: CASSLSGRNTGELFF.

This clonotype appeared a few times. The junction does not match germline at one end; this may be a read error. This chain uses TRBV7-2 with TRBJ2-5, with a weak D call TRBD1 (5 bases). Germline V gives CDR1 SGHTA, CDR2 FQGNSA. The CDR3 runs 14 residues. CDR3 nucleotides: TGTGCCAGCACCTTAGGGGCAGAGAGAGAGACCCAGTACTTC. It is translated as CASTLGAERETQYF.

The chain is built from TRBV18 and TRBJ2-6; the match to TRBD2 covers 8 bases. V lost 3 bases to trimming and J lost 0 bases; unmatched junction nucleotides: 4. CDR1 is KGHSH and CDR2 is LQKENI in the germline V gene. CDR3 size: 17 residues. As DNA, the CDR3 is TGTGCCAGCTCACCTCGTGCGGGAGGCTCTGGGGCCAACGTCCTGACTTTC. This codes for CASSPRAGGSGANVLTF.

This clonotype was detected ten times or more. V gene TRBV18 combines with J gene TRBJ2-5; D unclear. Trimming pared 2 bases from V and 2 bases from J, leaving 9 bases between. Germline CDR1 reads KGHSH; CDR2 reads LQKENI. This CDR3 comprises 14 residues. The CDR3 reads CASSPSRGQETQYF. CDR3 coding DNA: TGTGCCAGCTCACCATCCAGAGGTCAAGAGACCCAGTACTTC. The full variable domain, its missing parts supplied by reference TRBV18 and TRBJ2-5, is NAGVMQNPRHLVRRRGQEARLRCSPMKGHSHVYWYRQLPEEGLKFMVYLQKENIIDESGMPKERFSAEFPKEGPSILRIQQVVRGDSAAYFCASSPSRGQETQYFGPGTRLLVL.

Details on this clonotype: A much larger clone lies one base from this, so it may be a read error. The genes are TRBV12-3 or TRBV12-4 and TRBJ1-1, with 10 bases matching TRBD1. The J call is in doubt because the DNA end fits TRBJ1-6 better. The CDR3 covers 15 residues. CDR3 loop: CANSGQGVIGSPLHF. The CDR3 bases are TGTGCCAACAGTGGACAGGGGGTCATCGGGTCACCCCTCCACTTT.

The chain uses TRBV5-1 and TRBJ2-7; TRBD2 aligns across 7 bases. V shed 0 bases and J 3 bases; nucleotides not matched to a gene: 9. This CDR3 has 16 amino acids. Germline V gene data show CDR1 as SGHRS and CDR2 as YFSETQ. CDR3 region: CASSLGVLAGVYEQYF. For the CDR3, the DNA is TGCGCCAGCAGCTTGGGAGTATTGGCGGGAGTCTACGAGCAGTACTTC.